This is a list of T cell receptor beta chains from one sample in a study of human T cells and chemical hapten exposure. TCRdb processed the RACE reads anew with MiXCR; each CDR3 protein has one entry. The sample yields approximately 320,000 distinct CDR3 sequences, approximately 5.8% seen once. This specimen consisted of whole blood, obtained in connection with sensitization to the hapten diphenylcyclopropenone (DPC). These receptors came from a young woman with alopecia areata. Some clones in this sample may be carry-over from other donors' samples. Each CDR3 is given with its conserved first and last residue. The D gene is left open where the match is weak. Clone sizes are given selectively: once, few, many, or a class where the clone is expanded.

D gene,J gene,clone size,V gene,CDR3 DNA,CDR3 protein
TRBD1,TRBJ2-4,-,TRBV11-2,TGTGCCAGCAGCCATGGACAGGCGATAGCCAAAAACATTCAGTACTTC,CASSHGQAIAKNIQYF
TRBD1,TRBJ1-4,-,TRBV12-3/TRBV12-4,TGTGCCAGCAGTCCTAGGACAGGGGGCAGTGAAAAACTGTTTTTT,CASSPRTGGSEKLFF
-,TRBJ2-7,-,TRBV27,TGTGCCAGCAGTTTAGGGCAGCAAACCTACGAGCAGTACTTC,CASSLGQQTYEQYF
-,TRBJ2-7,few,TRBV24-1,TGTGCCACCAGTTCGGGCCGGGACGAGCAGTACTTC,CATSSGRDEQYF
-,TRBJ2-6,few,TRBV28,TGTGCCAGCAGTTTGCGTCAGACCGGCTCTGGGGCCAACGTCCTGACTTTC,CASSLRQTGSGANVLTF
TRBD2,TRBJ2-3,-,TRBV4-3,TGCGCCAGCAGCCAAAAGGTACTAGCGGCCACAGATACGCAGTATTTT,CASSQKVLAATDTQYF
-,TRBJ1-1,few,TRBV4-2,TGTGCCAGCAGCCAAGATACGCGGGGTAGGGACACTGAAGCTTTCTTT,CASSQDTRGRDTEAFF
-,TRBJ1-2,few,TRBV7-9,TGTGCCAGCAGCCAGAGGAATGGCTACACCTTC,CASSQRNGYTF
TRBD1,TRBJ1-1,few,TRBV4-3,TGCGCCAGCAGCCAAGAGACAGGGCCTCCTGAAGCTTTCTTT,CASSQETGPPEAFF
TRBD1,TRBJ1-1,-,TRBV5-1,TGCGCCAGCAGCTTGGGGGACAGCCCCCAAGCTTTCTTT,CASSLGDSPQAFF